The rows below give T cell receptor beta chains drawn from one sample of a study of cytomegalovirus exposure and HLA in healthy donors. Clones were read by immunoSEQ multiplex PCR, and TCRdb kept only the in-frame ones, dropping some. The sample has approximately 92,000 clones; roughly 79% are singletons. Sequenced material: PBMCs. These receptors came from a woman aged 70-85 years in good health and CMV-seropositive. The CDR3 runs from the conserved cysteine through the conserved F or W. D genes are given only for firm matches. Size tells how often a clone was seen (once, few, many) or the class of an expanded clone, and some rows leave it out.

d_call | j_call | clone_size | v_call | cdr3_aa | cdr3_nt
TRBD1 | TRBJ2-5 | NA | TRBV9 | CASSRVGTGQQETQYF | TGTGCCAGCAGCCGTGTGGGGACGGGACAGCAAGAGACCCAGTACTTC
TRBD2 | TRBJ2-1 | NA | TRBV27 | CASSRSGSTNEQFF | TGTGCCAGCAGTAGAAGCGGGAGTACCAATGAGCAGTTCTTC
TRBD2 | TRBJ2-1 | once | TRBV7-6 | CASSPTSVPYNEQFF | TGTGCCAGCAGCCCGACTAGCGTACCCTACAATGAGCAGTTCTTC
TRBD1 | TRBJ1-4 | NA | TRBV6-5 | CASTRQGAGEKLFF | TGTGCCAGCACTAGACAGGGGGCAGGGGAAAAACTGTTTTTT
TRBD1 | TRBJ1-2 | NA | TRBV9 | CASSAGTGFNYGYTF | TGTGCCAGCAGCGCTGGGACAGGGTTTAACTATGGCTACACCTTC
TRBD1 | TRBJ2-3 | NA | TRBV19 | CASTSQGVTTDTQYF | TGTGCCAGTACCTCACAGGGGGTGACCACAGATACGCAGTATTTT
TRBD1 | TRBJ1-2 | NA | TRBV18 | CASSPSGTGYGYTF | TGTGCCAGCTCACCTAGTGGGACAGGGTATGGCTACACCTTC
NA | TRBJ1-4 | few | TRBV7-8 | CASSFRPGTNEKLFF | TGTGCCAGCAGCTTTCGACCGGGGACTAATGAAAAACTGTTTTTT
NA | TRBJ2-6 | NA | TRBV4-2 | CASSQDRGSGANVLTF | TGTGCCAGCAGCCAAGACAGGGGCTCTGGGGCCAACGTCCTGACTTTC
NA | TRBJ2-4 | NA | TRBV30 | CAWGQKNIQYF | TGTGCCTGGGGACAGAAAAACATTCAGTACTTC
TRBD1 | TRBJ2-7 | NA | TRBV7-3 | CASSYTGTGTHEQYF | TGTGCCAGCAGCTACACCGGGACAGGGACCCACGAGCAGTACTTC
TRBD1 | TRBJ1-2 | NA | TRBV11-2 | CASSALQGSGGYTF | TGTGCCAGCAGCGCGCTACAGGGGTCAGGTGGCTACACCTTC
NA | TRBJ1-2 | NA | TRBV20-1 | CSARGAIRDTF | TGCAGTGCTAGAGGGGCCATTAGAGACACCTTC
TRBD2 | TRBJ2-1 | NA | TRBV11-1 | CASSLLAGGRDEQFF | TGTGCCAGCAGCCTACTAGCGGGAGGGAGGGATGAGCAGTTCTTC
NA | TRBJ2-5 | NA | TRBV5-1 | CASSSQETQYF | TGCGCCAGCAGCTCACAAGAGACCCAGTACTTC
NA | TRBJ2-7 | NA | TRBV7-6 | CASSDLDRPLNHEQYF | TGTGCCAGCAGCGATCTAGACAGACCGCTGAACCACGAGCAGTACTTC
NA | TRBJ1-5 | NA | TRBV23-1 | CASSLRTDLNQPQHF | TGCGCCAGCAGTCTTAGGACAGACCTAAATCAGCCCCAGCATTTT
NA | TRBJ2-5 | NA | TRBV5-1 | CASSQVPGRQETQYF | TGCGCCAGCAGCCAGGTTCCAGGGCGCCAAGAGACCCAGTACTTC
TRBD1 | TRBJ1-4 | NA | TRBV28 | CASSLHGQGGEKLFF | TGTGCCAGCAGCCTCCATGGACAGGGAGGTGAAAAACTGTTTTTT
TRBD2 | TRBJ2-1 | NA | TRBV7-3 | CASSPGLASYNEQFF | TGTGCCAGCAGCCCGGGACTAGCATCCTACAATGAGCAGTTCTTC